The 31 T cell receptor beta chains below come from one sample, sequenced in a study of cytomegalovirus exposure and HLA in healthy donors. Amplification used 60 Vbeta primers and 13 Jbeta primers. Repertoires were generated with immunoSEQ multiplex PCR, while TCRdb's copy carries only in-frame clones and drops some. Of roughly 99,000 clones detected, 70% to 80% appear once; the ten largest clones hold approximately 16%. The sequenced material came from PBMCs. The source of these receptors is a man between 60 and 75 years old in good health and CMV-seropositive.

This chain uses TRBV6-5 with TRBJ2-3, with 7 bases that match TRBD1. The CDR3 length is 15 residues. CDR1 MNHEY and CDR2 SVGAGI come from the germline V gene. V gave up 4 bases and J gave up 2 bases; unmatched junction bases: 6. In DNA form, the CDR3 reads TGTGCCAGCAGTTCCCGGACAGGATCCACAGATACGCAGTATTTT. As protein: CASSSRTGSTDTQYF.

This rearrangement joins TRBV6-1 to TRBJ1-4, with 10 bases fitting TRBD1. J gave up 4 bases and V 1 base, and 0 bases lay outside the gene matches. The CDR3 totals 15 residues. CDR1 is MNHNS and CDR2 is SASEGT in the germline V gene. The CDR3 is CASSEGTGGNEKLFF. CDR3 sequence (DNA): TGTGCCAGCAGTGAAGGGACAGGGGGTAATGAAAAACTGTTTTTT.

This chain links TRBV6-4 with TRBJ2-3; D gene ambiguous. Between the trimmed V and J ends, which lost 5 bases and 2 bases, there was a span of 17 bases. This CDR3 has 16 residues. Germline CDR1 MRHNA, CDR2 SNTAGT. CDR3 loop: CASSPDGLAYTDTQYF. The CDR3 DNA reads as TGTGCCAGCAGTCCCGACGGGTTAGCCTACACAGATACGCAGTATTTT.

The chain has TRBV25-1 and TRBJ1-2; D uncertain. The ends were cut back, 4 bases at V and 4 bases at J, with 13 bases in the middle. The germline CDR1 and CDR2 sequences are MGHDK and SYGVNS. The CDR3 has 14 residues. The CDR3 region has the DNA TGTGCCAGCAGTGGGAGGGAGTGGGGCTATGGCTACACCTTC. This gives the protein CASSGREWGYGYTF.

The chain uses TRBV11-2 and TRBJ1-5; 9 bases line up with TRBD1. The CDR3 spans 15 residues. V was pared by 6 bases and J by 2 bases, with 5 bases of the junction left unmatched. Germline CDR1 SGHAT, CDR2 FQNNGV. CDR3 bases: TGTGCCAGCAGTCGCGACAGGGGGGGCAATCAGCCCCAGCATTTT. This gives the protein CASSRDRGGNQPQHF.

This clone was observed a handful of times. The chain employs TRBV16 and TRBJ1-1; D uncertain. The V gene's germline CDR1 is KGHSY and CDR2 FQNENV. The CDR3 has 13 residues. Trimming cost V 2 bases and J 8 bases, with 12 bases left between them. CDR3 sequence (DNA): TGTGCCAGCAGCCAAAACCGGGGAATGGAAGCTTTCTTT. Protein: CASSQNRGMEAFF.

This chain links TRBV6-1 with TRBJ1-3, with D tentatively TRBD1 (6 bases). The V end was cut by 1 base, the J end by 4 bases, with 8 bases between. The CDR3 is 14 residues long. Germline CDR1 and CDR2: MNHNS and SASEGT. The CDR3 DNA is TGTGCCAGCAGTGAAGTGGGGGCCGGAAACACCATATATTTT. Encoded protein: CASSEVGAGNTIYF.

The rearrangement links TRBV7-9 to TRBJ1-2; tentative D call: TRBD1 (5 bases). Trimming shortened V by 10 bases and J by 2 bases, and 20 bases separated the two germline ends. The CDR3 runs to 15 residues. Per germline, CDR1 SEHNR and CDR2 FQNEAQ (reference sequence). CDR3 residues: CATQSQGAANYGYTF. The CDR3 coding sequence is TGTGCCACCCAAAGCCAAGGGGCCGCGAACTATGGCTACACCTTC.

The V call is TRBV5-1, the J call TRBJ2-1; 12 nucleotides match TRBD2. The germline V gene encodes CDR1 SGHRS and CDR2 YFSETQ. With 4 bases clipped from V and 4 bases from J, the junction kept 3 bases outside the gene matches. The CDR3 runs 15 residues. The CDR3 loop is CASSGGLAGYNEQFF. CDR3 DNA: TGCGCCAGCAGCGGAGGACTAGCGGGGTACAATGAGCAGTTCTTC.

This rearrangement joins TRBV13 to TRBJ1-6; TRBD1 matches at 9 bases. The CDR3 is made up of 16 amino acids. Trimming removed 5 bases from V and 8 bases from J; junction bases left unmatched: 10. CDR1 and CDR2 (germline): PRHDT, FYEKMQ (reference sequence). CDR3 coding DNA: TGTGCCAGCAGCCTCGGACAGGGGCCGACTTATTCACCCCTCCACTTT. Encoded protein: CASSLGQGPTYSPLHF.

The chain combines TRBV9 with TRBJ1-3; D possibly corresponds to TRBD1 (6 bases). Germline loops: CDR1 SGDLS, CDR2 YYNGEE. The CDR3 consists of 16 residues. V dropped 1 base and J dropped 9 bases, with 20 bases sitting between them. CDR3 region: CASSVTAQGAGATIYF. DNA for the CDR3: TGTGCCAGCAGCGTAACGGCACAGGGAGCTGGGGCCACCATATATTTT.

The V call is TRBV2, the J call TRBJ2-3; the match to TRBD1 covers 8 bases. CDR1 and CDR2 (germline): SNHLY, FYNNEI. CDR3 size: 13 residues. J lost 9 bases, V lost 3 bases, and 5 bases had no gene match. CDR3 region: CASSDGRTGTQYF. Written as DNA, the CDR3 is TGTGCCAGCAGTGATGGGAGGACAGGGACGCAGTATTTT.

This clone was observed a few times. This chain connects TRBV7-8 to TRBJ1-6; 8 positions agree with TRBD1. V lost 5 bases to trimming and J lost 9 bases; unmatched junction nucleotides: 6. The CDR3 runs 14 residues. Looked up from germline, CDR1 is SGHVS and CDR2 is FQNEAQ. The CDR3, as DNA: TGTGCCAGCAGCGACAGGGGAATTGGTTCACCCCTCCACTTT. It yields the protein CASSDRGIGSPLHF.

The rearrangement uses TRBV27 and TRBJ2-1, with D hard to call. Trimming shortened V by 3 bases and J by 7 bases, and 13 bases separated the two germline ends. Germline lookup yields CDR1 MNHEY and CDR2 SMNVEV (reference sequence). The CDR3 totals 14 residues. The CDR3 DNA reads TGTGCCAGCAGTTTCGGTGGGCCTGGAAATGAGCAGTTCTTC. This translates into CASSFGGPGNEQFF.

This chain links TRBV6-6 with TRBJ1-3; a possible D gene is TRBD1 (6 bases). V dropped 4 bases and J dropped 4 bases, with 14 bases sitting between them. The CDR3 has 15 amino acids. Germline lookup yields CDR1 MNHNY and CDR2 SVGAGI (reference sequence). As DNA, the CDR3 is TGTGCCAGCAGTTCCCCCGGGACATCCGGAAACACCATATATTTT. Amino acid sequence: CASSSPGTSGNTIYF.

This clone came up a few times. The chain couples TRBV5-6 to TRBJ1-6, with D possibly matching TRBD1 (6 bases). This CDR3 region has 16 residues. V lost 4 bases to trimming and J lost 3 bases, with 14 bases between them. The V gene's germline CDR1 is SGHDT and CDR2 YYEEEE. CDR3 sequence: CASSTSGAIYNSPLHF. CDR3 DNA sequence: TGTGCCAGCAGCACCTCAGGGGCCATCTATAATTCACCCCTCCACTTT.

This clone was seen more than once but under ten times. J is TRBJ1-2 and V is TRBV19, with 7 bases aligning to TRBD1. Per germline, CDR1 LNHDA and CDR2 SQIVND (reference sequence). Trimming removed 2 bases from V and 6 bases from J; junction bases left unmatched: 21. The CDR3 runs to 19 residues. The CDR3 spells CASSIRFRLEGARKDGYTF. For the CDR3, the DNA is TGTGCCAGTAGTATAAGATTTCGGTTGGAGGGGGCGCGGAAGGATGGCTACACCTTC.

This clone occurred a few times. For the CDR3, the DNA is TGTGCCAGCAGCAAGGACAGGGATAATCTGTTTTTT. Translated, it gives CASSKDRDNLFF. The chain links TRBV28 to TRBJ1-4; the match to TRBD1 covers 8 bases. After removal of 6 bases from V and 14 bases from J, the junction contained 8 bases not matched to a gene. CDR1 and CDR2 (germline): MDHEN, SYDVKM. This CDR3 contains 12 residues. Full variable domain (outside the CDR3, taken from reference TRBV28 and TRBJ1-4): DVKVTQSSRYLVKRTGEKVFLECVQDMDHENMFWYRQDPGLGLRLIYFSYDVKMKEKGDIPEGYSVSREKKERFSLILESASTNQTSMYLCASSKDRDNLFFGSGTQLSVL.

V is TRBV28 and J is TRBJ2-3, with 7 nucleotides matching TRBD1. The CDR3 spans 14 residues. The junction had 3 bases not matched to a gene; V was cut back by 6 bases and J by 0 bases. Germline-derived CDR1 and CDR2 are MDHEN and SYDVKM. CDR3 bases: TGTGCCAGCAGAGGGGGCGGTAGCACAGATACGCAGTATTTT. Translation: CASRGGGSTDTQYF.

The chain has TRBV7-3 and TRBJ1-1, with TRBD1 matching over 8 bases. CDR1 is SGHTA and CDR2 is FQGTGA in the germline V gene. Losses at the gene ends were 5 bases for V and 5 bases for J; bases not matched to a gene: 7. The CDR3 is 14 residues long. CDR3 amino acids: CASSPQGGLTEAFF. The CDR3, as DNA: TGTGCCAGCAGCCCACAGGGGGGCTTGACTGAAGCTTTCTTT.

The CDR3 here is CASSNIRGPTDTQYF. Here the CDR3 DNA reads TGTGCCAGCAGCAACATTCGGGGTCCCACAGATACGCAGTATTTT. The chain combines TRBV7-2 with TRBJ2-3, with D possibly being TRBD2 (5 bases). Germline CDR1 reads SGHTA; CDR2 reads FQGNSA. The ends were cut back, 5 bases at V and 2 bases at J, with 14 bases in the middle. This CDR3 has 15 amino acids.

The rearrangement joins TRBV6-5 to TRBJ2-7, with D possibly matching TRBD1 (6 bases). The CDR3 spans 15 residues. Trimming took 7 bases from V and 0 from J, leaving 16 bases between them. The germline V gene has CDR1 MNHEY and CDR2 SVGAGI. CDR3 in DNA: TGTGCCAGCACCCACCCCCAGGGGCCCTCCTACGAGCAGTACTTC. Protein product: CASTHPQGPSYEQYF.

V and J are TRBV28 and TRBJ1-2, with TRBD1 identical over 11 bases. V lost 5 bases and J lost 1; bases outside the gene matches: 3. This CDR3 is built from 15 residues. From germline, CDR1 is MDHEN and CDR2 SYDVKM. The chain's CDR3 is CASSPGTGGNYGYTF. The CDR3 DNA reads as TGTGCCAGCAGTCCTGGGACAGGGGGTAACTATGGCTACACCTTC.

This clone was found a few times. In DNA form, the CDR3 reads TGTGCCAGCAGCCCAACAGGGGGCCATGGCTACACCTTC. This encodes CASSPTGGHGYTF. The chain employs TRBV6-1 and TRBJ1-2; 9 nucleotides align to TRBD1. Germline V CDR1 and CDR2: MNHNS, SASEGT. The CDR3 has 13 amino acids. V shed 6 bases and J 6 bases; nucleotides not matched to a gene: 5.

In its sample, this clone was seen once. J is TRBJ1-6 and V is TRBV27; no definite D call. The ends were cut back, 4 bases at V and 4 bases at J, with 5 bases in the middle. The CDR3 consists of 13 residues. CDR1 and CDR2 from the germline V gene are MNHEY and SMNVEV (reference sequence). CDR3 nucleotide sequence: TGTGCCAGCAGTTCCGGGTATAATTCACCCCTCCACTTT. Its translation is CASSSGYNSPLHF.

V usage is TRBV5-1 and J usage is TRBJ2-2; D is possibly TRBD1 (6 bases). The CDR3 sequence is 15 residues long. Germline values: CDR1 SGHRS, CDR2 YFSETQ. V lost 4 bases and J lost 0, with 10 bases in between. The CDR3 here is CASSPGHTNTGELFF. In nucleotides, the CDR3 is TGCGCCAGCAGCCCGGGACATACGAACACCGGGGAGCTGTTTTTT.

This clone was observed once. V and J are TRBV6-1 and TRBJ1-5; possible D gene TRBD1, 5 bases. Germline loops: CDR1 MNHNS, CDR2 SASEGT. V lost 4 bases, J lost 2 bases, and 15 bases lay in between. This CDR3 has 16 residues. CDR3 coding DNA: TGTGCCAGCAGTGTCCTTTCAGGGTTAGGCAATCAGCCCCAGCATTTT. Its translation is CASSVLSGLGNQPQHF.

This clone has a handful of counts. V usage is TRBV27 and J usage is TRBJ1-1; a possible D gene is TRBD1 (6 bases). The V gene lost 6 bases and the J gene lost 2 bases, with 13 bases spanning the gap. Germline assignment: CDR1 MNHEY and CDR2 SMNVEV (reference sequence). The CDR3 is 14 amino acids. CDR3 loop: CASSPTGLNTEAFF. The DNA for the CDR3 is TGTGCCAGCAGCCCAACAGGGCTTAACACTGAAGCTTTCTTT.

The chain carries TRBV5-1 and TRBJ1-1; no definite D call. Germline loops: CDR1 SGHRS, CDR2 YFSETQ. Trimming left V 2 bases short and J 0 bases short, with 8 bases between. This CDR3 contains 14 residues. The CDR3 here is CASSLSTLNTEAFF. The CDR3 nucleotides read TGCGCCAGCAGCTTAAGTACACTGAACACTGAAGCTTTCTTT.

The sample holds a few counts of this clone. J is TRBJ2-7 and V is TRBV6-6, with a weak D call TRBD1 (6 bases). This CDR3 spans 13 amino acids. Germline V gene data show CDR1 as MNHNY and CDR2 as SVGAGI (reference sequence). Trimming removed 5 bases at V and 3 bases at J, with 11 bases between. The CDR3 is CASSPQGNYEQYF. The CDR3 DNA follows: TGTGCCAGCAGTCCTCAGGGGAACTACGAGCAGTACTTC.

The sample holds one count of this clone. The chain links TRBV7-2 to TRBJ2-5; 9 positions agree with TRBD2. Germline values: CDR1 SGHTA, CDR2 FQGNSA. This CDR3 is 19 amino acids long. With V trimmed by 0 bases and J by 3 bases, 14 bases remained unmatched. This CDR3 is CASSLALLRRQRGEETQYF. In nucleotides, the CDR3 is TGTGCCAGCAGCTTAGCGCTCCTGAGGAGACAGCGGGGGGAAGAGACCCAGTACTTC. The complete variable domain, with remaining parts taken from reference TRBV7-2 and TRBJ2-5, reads GAGVSQSPSNKVTEKGKDVELRCDPISGHTALYWYRQSLGQGLEFLIYFQGNSAPDKSGLPSDRFSAERTGGSVSTLTIQRTQQEDSAVYLCASSLALLRRQRGEETQYFGPGTRLLVL.